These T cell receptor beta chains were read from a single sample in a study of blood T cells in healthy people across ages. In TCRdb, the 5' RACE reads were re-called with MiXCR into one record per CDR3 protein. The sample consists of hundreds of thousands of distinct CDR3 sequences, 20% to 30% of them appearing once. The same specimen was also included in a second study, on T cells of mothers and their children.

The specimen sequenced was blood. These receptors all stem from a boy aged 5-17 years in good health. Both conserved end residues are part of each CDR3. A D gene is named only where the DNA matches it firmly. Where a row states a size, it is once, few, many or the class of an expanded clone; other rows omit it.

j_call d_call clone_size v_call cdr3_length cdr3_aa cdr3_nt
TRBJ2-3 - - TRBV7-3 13 CASSPTRQYPQYF TGTGCCAGCAGCCCGACTAGGCAGTATCCGCAGTATTTT
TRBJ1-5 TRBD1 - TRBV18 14 CASSLGTGEAPQHF TGTGCCAGCTCCCTGGGGACAGGGGAGGCGCCCCAGCATTTT
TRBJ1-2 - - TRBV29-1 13 CSTSVRGNYGYTF TGCAGCACCTCCGTCAGGGGAAACTATGGCTACACCTTC
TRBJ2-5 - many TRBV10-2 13 CASRLAGGETQYF TGCGCCAGCAGACTCGCAGGGGGGGAGACCCAGTACTTC
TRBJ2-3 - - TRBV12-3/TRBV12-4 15 CASSFNKAWTDTQYF TGTGCCAGCAGTTTTAACAAGGCCTGGACAGATACGCAGTATTTT
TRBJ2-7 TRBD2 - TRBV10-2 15 CASRAPGGGSYEQYF TGCGCCAGCAGGGCCCCTGGCGGGGGTTCCTACGAGCAGTACTTC
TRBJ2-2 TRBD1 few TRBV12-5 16 CASAPHANRGPGELFF TGTGCTAGTGCCCCCCATGCCAACAGGGGACCCGGGGAGCTGTTTTTT
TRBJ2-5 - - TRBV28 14 CASRRPGLQETQYF TGTGCCAGCAGGCGCCCGGGACTTCAAGAGACCCAGTACTTC
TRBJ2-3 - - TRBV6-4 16 CASSDGRGISTDTQYF TGTGCCAGCAGTGACGGTCGCGGCATCAGCACAGATACGCAGTATTTT
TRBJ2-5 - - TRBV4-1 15 CASSQEGADQETQYF TGCGCCAGCAGCCAAGAGGGGGCCGACCAAGAGACCCAGTACTTC
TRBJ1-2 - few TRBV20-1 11 CSARGEGRYTF TGCAGTGCTAGAGGTGAGGGCCGATACACCTTC
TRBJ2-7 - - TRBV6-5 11 CASGSGGEQYF TGTGCCAGCGGCTCAGGAGGGGAGCAGTACTTC
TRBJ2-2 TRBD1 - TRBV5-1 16 CASSLRPGGVGGELFF TGCGCCAGCAGCTTGAGGCCAGGGGGCGTCGGCGGGGAGCTGTTTTTT
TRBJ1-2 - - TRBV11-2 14 CASSFPDPHYGYTF TGTGCCAGCAGCTTCCCCGATCCCCACTATGGCTACACCTTC
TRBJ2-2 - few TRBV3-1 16 CASSQAGSSNTGELFF TGTGCCAGCAGCCAAGCGGGCAGTTCGAACACCGGGGAGCTGTTTTTT
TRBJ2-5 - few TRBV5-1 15 CASSLAGQRAETQYF TGCGCCAGCAGCTTGGCAGGACAAAGAGCAGAGACCCAGTACTTC
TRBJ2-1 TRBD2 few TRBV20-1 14 CSAPLAGGHNGQFF TGCAGTGCTCCGCTAGCGGGGGGGCACAATGGGCAGTTCTTC
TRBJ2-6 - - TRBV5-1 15 CASSPSSPGANVLTF TGCGCCAGCAGCCCCTCTTCACCTGGGGCCAACGTCCTGACTTTC